This T cell receptor (beta chain) was sequenced for a study of blood T cell repertoires in COVID-19. The data were produced by immunoSEQ multiplex PCR, yet TCRdb's version contains in-frame clones alone and is incomplete. Here the sample spans about 70,000 clones, around 86% being singletons. The CDR3 is made up of 15 amino acids. V gave up 3 bases and J gave up 5 bases; unmatched junction bases: 2. Germline V lookup: CDR1 SGHVS, CDR2 FNYEAQ. This TCR was sampled from a woman aged 18-29 years with acute or convalescent COVID-19. Sequencing was performed on peripheral blood. The chain joins TRBV7-6 to TRBJ1-6; 9 nucleotides match TRBD1. The CDR3 is CASSFGQGNNSPLHF. CDR3 in DNA: TGTGCCAGCAGCTTTGGACAGGGGAATAATTCACCCCTCCACTTT.